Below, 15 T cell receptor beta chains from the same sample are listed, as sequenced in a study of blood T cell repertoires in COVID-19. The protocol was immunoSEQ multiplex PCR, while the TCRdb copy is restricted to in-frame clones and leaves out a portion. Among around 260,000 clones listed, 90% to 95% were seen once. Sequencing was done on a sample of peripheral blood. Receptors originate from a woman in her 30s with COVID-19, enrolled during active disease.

The CDR3 region has the DNA TGCGCCAGCAGCTTGGATCCAGGCCAAATTGAAGCTTTCTTT. It codes for CASSLDPGQIEAFF. This chain joins TRBV5-1 and TRBJ1-1; D unresolved. The V gene's germline CDR1 is SGHRS and CDR2 YFSETQ. The CDR3 is made up of 14 amino acids. V was cut by 0 bases and J by 7 bases, with 13 bases left in between. The full variable domain, in which reference TRBV5-1 and TRBJ1-1 provide the parts outside the CDR3, is KAGVTQTPRYLIKTRGQQVTLSCSPISGHRSVSWYQQTPGQGLQFLFEYFSETQRNKGNFPGRFSGRQFSNSRSEMNVSTLELGDSALYLCASSLDPGQIEAFFGQGTRLTVV.

The CDR3 protein is CASTRGISGNTIYF. The DNA of the CDR3 is TGTGCCAGCACGCGGGGGATTTCTGGAAACACCATATATTTT. This sequence joins TRBV27 and TRBJ1-3; a weak D match, TRBD1 (5 bases). This CDR3 is 14 amino acids long. Trimming took off 7 bases at V and 1 base at J, with 11 bases between the two ends. Germline CDR1 is MNHEY and CDR2 is SMNVEV (reference sequence).

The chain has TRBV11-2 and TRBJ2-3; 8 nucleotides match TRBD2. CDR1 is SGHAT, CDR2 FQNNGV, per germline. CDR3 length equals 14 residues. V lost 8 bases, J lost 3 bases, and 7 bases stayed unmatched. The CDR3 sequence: CASSGREGTDTQYF. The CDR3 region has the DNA TGTGCCAGCTCCGGTCGGGAGGGGACAGATACGCAGTATTTT.

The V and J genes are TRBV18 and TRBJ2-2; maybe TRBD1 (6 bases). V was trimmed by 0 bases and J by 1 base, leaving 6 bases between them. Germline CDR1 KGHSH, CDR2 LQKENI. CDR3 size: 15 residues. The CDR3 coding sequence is TGTGCCAGCTCACCACCGGGACAGAACACCGGGGAGCTGTTTTTT. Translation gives CASSPPGQNTGELFF.

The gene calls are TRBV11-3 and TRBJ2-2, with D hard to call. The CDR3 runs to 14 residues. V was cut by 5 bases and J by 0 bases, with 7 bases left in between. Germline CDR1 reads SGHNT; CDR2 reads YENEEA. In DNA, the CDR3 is TGTGCCAGCAGCCTATACGCGAACACCGGGGAGCTGTTTTTT. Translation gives CASSLYANTGELFF.

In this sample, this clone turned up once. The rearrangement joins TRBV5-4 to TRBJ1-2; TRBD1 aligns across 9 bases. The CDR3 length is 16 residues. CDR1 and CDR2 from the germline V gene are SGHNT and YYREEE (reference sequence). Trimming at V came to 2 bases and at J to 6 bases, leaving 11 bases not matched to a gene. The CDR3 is CASSLGPGTGKDGYTF. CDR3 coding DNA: TGTGCCAGCAGCTTAGGTCCCGGGACAGGGAAGGATGGCTACACCTTC.

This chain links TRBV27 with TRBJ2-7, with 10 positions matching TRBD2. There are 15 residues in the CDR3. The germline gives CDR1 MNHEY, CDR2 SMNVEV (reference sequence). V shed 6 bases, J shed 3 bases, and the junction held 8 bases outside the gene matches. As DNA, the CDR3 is TGTGCCAGCAGACCTAGGACTAGCGGATACTACGAGCAGTACTTC. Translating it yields CASRPRTSGYYEQYF.

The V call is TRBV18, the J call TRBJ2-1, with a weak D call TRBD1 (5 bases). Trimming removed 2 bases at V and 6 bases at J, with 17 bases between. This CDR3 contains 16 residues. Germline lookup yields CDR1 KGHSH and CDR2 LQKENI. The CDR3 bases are TGTGCCAGCTCACCAGCAGGATCCGGTAGGGGCAATGAGCAGTTCTTC. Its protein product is CASSPAGSGRGNEQFF.

CDR3 region: CASSFRQTDYGYTF. The CDR3 DNA follows: TGTGCCAGCAGCTTTCGACAGACGGACTATGGCTACACCTTC. The gene calls are TRBV5-6 and TRBJ1-2; possibly TRBD1 for D (5 bases). The CDR3 consists of 14 residues. The germline gives CDR1 SGHDT, CDR2 YYEEEE. V gave up 2 bases and J gave up 3 bases, with 11 bases separating them.

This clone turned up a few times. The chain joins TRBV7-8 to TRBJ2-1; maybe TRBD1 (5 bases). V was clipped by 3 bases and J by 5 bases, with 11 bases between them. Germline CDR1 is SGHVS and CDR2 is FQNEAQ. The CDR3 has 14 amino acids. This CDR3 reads CASSFLKTDNEQFF. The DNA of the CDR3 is TGTGCCAGCAGCTTCCTCAAGACAGACAATGAGCAGTTCTTC.

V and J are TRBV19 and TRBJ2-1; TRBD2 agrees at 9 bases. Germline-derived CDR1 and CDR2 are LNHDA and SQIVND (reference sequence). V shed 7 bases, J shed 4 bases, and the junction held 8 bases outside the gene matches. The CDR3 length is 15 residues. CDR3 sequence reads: CASTRLAEEYNEQFF. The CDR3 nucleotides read TGTGCCAGTACTCGACTAGCGGAGGAGTACAATGAGCAGTTCTTC.

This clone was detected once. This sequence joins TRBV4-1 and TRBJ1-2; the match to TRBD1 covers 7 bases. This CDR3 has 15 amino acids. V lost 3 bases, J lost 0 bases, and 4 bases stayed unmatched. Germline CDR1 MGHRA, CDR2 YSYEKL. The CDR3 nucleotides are TGCGCCAGCAGCCAGCAGGGGGTAGCTAACTATGGCTACACCTTC. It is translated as CASSQQGVANYGYTF.

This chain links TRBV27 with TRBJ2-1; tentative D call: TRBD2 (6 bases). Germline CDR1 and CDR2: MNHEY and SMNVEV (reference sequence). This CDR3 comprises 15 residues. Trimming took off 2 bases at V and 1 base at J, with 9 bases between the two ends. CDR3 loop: CASSLVADSYNEQFF. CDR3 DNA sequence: TGTGCCAGCAGTTTAGTAGCGGATTCCTACAATGAGCAGTTCTTC.

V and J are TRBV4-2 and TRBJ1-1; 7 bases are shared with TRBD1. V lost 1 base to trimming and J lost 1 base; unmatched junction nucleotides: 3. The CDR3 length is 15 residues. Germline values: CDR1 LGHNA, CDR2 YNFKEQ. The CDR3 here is CASSQGTGSNTEAFF. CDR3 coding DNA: TGTGCCAGCAGCCAAGGGACAGGATCGAACACTGAAGCTTTCTTT.

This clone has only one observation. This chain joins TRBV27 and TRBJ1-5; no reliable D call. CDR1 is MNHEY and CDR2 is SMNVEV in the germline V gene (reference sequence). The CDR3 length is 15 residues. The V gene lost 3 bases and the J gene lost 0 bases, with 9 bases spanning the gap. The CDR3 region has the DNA TGTGCCAGCAGTTTTCGGGGAGGTAGCAATCAGCCCCAGCATTTT. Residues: CASSFRGGSNQPQHF.